What follows is one TCR beta chain and its context. Antigen unknown. The CDR3 has 16 residues. Germline V lookup: CDR1 MNHEY, CDR2 SMNVEV (reference sequence). V shed 4 bases, J shed 6 bases, and the junction held 12 bases outside the gene matches. In every patient, relapse followed autologous stem cell transplantation, while exposure to brentuximab vedotin differed. This entry is derived from a study of PD-1 blockade in classical Hodgkin lymphoma. General study points: As was reported, newly diagnosed patients showed lower baseline TCR diversity than healthy donors did.

TCRdb's copy holds only in-frame clones and misses some; the assay was immunoSEQ multiplex PCR. The sample includes about 94,000 clones, roughly 89% seen only once; the top ten take around 10%. This chain connects TRBV27 to TRBJ2-5; 9 bases line up with TRBD2. The receptor was derived from a human donor with classical Hodgkin lymphoma. Sample: peripheral blood mononuclear cells (PBMCs), taken before the second cycle of nivolumab. The CDR3 here is CASSSLGLASMQTQYF. CDR3 sequence (DNA): TGTGCCAGCAGTTCCCTGGGACTAGCATCTATGCAGACCCAGTACTTC.